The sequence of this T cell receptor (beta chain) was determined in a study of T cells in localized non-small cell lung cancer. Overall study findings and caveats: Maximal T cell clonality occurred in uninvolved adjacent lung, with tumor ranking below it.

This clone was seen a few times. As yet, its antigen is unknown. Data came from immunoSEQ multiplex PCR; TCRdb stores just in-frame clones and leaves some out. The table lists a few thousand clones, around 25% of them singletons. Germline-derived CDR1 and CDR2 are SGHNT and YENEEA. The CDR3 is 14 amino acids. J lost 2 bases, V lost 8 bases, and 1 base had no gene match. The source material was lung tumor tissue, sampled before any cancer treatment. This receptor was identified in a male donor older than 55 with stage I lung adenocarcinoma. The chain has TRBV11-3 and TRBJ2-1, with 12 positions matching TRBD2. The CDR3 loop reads CASGLAGTYNEQFF. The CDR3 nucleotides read TGTGCCAGCGGACTAGCGGGGACCTACAATGAGCAGTTCTTC.